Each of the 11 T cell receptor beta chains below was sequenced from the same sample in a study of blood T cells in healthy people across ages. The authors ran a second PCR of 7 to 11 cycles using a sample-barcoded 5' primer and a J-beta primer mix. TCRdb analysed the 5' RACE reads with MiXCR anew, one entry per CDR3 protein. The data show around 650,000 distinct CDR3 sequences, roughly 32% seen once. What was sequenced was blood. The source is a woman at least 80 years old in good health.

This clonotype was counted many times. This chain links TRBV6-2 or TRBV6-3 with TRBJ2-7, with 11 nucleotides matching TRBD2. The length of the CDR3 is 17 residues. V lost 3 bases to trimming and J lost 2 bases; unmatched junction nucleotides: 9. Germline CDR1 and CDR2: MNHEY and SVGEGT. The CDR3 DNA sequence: TGTGCCAGCAGTTATGGGCTAGCGGGGGGATCCACCTACGAGCAGTACTTC. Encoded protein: CASSYGLAGGSTYEQYF.

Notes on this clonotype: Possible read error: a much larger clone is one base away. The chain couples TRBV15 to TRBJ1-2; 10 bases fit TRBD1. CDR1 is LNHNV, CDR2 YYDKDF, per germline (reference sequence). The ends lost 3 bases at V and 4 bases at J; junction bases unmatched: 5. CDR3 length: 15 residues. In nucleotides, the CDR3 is TGTGCCACCAGCAGTCGGACAGGGGGTGGCTATGGCTACACCTTC. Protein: CATSSRTGGGYGYTF. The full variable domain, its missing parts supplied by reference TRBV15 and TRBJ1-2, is DAMVIQNPRYQVTQFGKPVTLSCSQTLNHNVMYWYQQKSSQAPKLLFHYYDKDFNNEADTPDNFQSRRPNTSFCFLDIRSPGLGDTAMYLCATSSRTGGGYGYTFGSGTRLTVV.

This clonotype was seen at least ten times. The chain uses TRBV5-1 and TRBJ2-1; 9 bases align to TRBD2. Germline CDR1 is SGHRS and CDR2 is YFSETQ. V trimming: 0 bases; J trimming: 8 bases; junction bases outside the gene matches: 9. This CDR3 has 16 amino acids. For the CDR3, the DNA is TGCGCCAGCAGCTTGGAACGGCGGGGGGGTCTCGATGAGCAGTTCTTC. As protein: CASSLERRGGLDEQFF.

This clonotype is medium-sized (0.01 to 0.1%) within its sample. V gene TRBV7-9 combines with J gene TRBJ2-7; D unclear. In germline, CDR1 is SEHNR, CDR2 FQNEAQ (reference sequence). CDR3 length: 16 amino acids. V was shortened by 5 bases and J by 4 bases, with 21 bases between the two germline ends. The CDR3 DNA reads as TGTGCCAGCAGCATAAGTAACCTTAGGGCCAATTACGAGCAGTACTTC. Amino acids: CASSISNLRANYEQYF.

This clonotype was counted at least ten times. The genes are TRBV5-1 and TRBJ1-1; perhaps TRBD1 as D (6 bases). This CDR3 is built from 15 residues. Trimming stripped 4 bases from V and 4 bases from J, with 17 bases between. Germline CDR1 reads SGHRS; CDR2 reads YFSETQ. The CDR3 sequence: CASSQRTGLGTEAFF. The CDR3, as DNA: TGCGCCAGCAGCCAACGAACAGGGTTAGGCACTGAAGCTTTCTTT.

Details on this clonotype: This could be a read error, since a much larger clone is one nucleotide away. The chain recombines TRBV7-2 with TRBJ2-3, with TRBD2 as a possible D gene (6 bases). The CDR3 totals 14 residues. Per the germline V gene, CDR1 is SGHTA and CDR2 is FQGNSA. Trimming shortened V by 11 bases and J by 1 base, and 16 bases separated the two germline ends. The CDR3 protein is CAGQWGGGTDTQYF. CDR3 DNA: TGTGCCGGCCAGTGGGGCGGGGGCACAGATACGCAGTATTTT.

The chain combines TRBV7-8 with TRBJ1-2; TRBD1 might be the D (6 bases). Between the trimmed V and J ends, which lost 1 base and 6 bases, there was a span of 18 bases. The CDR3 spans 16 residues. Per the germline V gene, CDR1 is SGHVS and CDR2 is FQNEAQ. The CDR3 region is CASSLGALRGVDGYTF. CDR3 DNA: TGTGCCAGCAGCTTAGGAGCTCTCAGGGGTGTGGATGGCTACACCTTC.

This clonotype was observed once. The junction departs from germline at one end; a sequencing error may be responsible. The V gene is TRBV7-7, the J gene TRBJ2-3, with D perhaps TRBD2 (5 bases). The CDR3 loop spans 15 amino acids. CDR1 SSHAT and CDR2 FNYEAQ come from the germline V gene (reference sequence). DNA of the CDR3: TGTGCTAGCAGCTCTGGACTTCTCGACACAGATACGCAGTATTTT. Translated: CASSSGLLDTDTQYF.

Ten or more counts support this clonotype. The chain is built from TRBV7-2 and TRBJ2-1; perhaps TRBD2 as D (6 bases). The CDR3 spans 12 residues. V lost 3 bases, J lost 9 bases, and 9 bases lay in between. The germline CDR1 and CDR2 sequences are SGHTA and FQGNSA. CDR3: CASSLRGIEQFF. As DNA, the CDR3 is TGTGCCAGCAGCTTGCGGGGAATTGAGCAGTTCTTC.

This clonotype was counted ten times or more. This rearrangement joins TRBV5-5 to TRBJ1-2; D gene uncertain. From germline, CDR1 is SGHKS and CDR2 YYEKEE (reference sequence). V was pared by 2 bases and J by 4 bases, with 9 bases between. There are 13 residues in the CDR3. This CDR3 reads CASSFTGGYGYTF. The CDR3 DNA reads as TGTGCCAGCAGCTTTACGGGTGGCTATGGCTACACCTTC.

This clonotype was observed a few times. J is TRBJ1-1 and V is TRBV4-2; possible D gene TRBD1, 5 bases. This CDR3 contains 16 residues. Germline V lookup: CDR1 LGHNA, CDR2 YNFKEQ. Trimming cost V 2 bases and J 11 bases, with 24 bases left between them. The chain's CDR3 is CASSQSNRDQSLMAFF. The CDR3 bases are TGTGCCAGCAGCCAATCGAACCGGGACCAGAGCTTGATGGCTTTCTTT.